This T cell receptor (beta chain) was documented in a study of T cells in Graves' hyperthyroidism and ophthalmopathy. RNA transcripts gave rise to amplified TCR beta CDR3 regions. First-round RT-PCR of the TCR CDR3 relied on the HTBI primer set. TCRdb re-called the multiplex PCR reads with MiXCR, one entry per CDR3 protein. Of roughly 570,000 distinct CDR3 sequences in the sample, approximately 44% were seen once. The CDR3 runs 15 residues. Germline-derived CDR1 and CDR2 are KGHDR and SFDVKD. V gave up 2 bases and J gave up 9 bases, with 18 bases separating them. This TCR was recovered from a woman aged 18-35 years with Graves' hyperthyroidism. Specimen: peripheral blood or thyroid tissue (not recorded which). This chain joins TRBV24-1 and TRBJ2-5, with D unresolved. CDR3 sequence: CATSDSTWRNQPQYF. The CDR3 DNA follows: TGTGCCACCAGTGATTCTACCTGGCGCAATCAGCCCCAGTACTTC.